These T cell receptor beta chains were read from a single sample in a study of CXCR3-negative and CXCR3-positive naive CD8 T cells. TCRdb reanalyzed the 5' RACE reads and collapses them to one entry per CDR3 protein, without DNA. Its clone listing holds some 130,000 distinct CDR3 sequences. The sequenced material came from naive CXCR3- CD8+ T cells from blood. The receptors stem from a human donor in good health. Some clones in this sample may be carry-over from other donors' samples. CDR3s include the opening cysteine and the closing phenylalanine or tryptophan. The order of the fields is V gene, J gene, CDR3 length, CDR3 protein.

v_call: TRBV27
j_call: TRBJ1-5
cdr3_length: 13
cdr3_aa: CASGQGTEQPQHF

v_call: TRBV29-1
j_call: TRBJ2-7
cdr3_length: 13
cdr3_aa: CSVGTGSVPEQYF

v_call: TRBV29-1
j_call: TRBJ2-7
cdr3_length: 14
cdr3_aa: CSYVGLEGTYEQYF

v_call: TRBV5-5
j_call: TRBJ2-7
cdr3_length: 16
cdr3_aa: CASSWPFRGSPDEQYF

v_call: TRBV4-1
j_call: TRBJ2-7
cdr3_length: 12
cdr3_aa: CASSPMRGEQYF

v_call: TRBV29-1
j_call: TRBJ2-7
cdr3_length: 13
cdr3_aa: CSVELGNSYEQYF

v_call: TRBV6-4
j_call: TRBJ2-1
cdr3_length: 15
cdr3_aa: CASSDVEAGYNEQFF

v_call: TRBV28
j_call: TRBJ2-2
cdr3_length: 14
cdr3_aa: CASSVRGDTGELFF

v_call: TRBV15
j_call: TRBJ2-1
cdr3_length: 15
cdr3_aa: CATSPRTGGYNEQFF

v_call: TRBV15
j_call: TRBJ2-3
cdr3_length: 12
cdr3_aa: CATSRLQGSQYF

v_call: TRBV19
j_call: TRBJ2-2
cdr3_length: 13
cdr3_aa: CASSPRPTGELFF

v_call: TRBV7-2
j_call: TRBJ2-7
cdr3_length: 15
cdr3_aa: CASSLGGGRSYEQYF

v_call: TRBV4-3
j_call: TRBJ1-1
cdr3_length: 15
cdr3_aa: CASSQDRGLNTEAFF

v_call: TRBV29-1
j_call: TRBJ2-7
cdr3_length: 12
cdr3_aa: CSVEGPGAEQYF

v_call: TRBV30
j_call: TRBJ2-1
cdr3_length: 14
cdr3_aa: CAWRELAGYNEQFF

v_call: TRBV12-3/TRBV12-4
j_call: TRBJ2-7
cdr3_length: 14
cdr3_aa: CASSPGTDSYEQYF

v_call: TRBV7-9
j_call: TRBJ2-5
cdr3_length: 17
cdr3_aa: CASSQGGQVRYQETQYF

v_call: TRBV28
j_call: TRBJ2-1
cdr3_length: 13
cdr3_aa: CASRLTRNNEQFF

v_call: TRBV7-9
j_call: TRBJ2-7
cdr3_length: 12
cdr3_aa: CASSGGIYEQYF

v_call: TRBV28
j_call: TRBJ2-5
cdr3_length: 16
cdr3_aa: CASSLLAGGPRETQYF

v_call: TRBV15
j_call: TRBJ2-3
cdr3_length: 16
cdr3_aa: CATSVYRDSLTDTQYF

v_call: TRBV6-5
j_call: TRBJ1-2
cdr3_length: 13
cdr3_aa: CASSLKSNYGYTF

v_call: TRBV24-1
j_call: TRBJ2-7
cdr3_length: 17
cdr3_aa: CATSDWSTTGETYEQYF

v_call: TRBV11-2
j_call: TRBJ2-1
cdr3_length: 13
cdr3_aa: CASTTIPYNEQFF

v_call: TRBV20-1
j_call: TRBJ2-6
cdr3_length: 14
cdr3_aa: CSAREGTGANVLTF

v_call: TRBV28
j_call: TRBJ2-1
cdr3_length: 13
cdr3_aa: CASSLSSLGEQFF

v_call: TRBV29-1
j_call: TRBJ2-7
cdr3_length: 11
cdr3_aa: CSVWDSYEQYF

v_call: TRBV5-1
j_call: TRBJ1-6
cdr3_length: 14
cdr3_aa: CASSLEGLNSPLHF

v_call: TRBV29-1
j_call: TRBJ2-7
cdr3_length: 11
cdr3_aa: CSVGPSNEQYF

v_call: TRBV12-3/TRBV12-4
j_call: TRBJ1-6
cdr3_length: 15
cdr3_aa: CASSNQGQGYSPLHF

v_call: TRBV20-1
j_call: TRBJ2-7
cdr3_length: 13
cdr3_aa: CSALAGGPYEQYF

v_call: TRBV14
j_call: TRBJ2-5
cdr3_length: 14
cdr3_aa: CASSQLLGVETQYF

v_call: TRBV6-5
j_call: TRBJ2-7
cdr3_length: 13
cdr3_aa: CASRGSEIYEQYF

v_call: TRBV24-1
j_call: TRBJ1-1
cdr3_length: 16
cdr3_aa: CATSQGTGGEGGEAFF

v_call: TRBV7-6
j_call: TRBJ2-7
cdr3_length: 13
cdr3_aa: CASSLSLNYEQYF

v_call: TRBV4-3
j_call: TRBJ1-2
cdr3_length: 14
cdr3_aa: CASSPGTANYGYTF

v_call: TRBV29-1
j_call: TRBJ2-3
cdr3_length: 14
cdr3_aa: CSVGDRGRTDTQYF

v_call: TRBV20-1
j_call: TRBJ2-7
cdr3_length: 15
cdr3_aa: CSAREWSGRGSEQYF

v_call: TRBV4-1
j_call: TRBJ1-1
cdr3_length: 14
cdr3_aa: CASSRNLQTAEAFF

v_call: TRBV7-9
j_call: TRBJ2-1
cdr3_length: 18
cdr3_aa: CASSPGASGGLSYNEQFF

v_call: TRBV12-3/TRBV12-4
j_call: TRBJ2-2
cdr3_length: 17
cdr3_aa: CASSRRQYLQNTGELFF

v_call: TRBV15
j_call: TRBJ2-2
cdr3_length: 14
cdr3_aa: CATSRGWADGELFF